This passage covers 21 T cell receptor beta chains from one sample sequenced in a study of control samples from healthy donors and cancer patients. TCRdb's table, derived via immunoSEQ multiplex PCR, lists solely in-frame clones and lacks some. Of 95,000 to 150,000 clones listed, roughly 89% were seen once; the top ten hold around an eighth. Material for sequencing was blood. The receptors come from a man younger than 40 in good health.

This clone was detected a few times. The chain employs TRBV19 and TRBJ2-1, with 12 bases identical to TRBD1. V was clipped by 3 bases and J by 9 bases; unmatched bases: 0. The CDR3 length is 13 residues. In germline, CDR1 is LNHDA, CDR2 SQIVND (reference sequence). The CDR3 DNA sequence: TGTGCCAGTAGTATGGGACAGGGGGCTGAGCAGTTCTTC. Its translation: CASSMGQGAEQFF.

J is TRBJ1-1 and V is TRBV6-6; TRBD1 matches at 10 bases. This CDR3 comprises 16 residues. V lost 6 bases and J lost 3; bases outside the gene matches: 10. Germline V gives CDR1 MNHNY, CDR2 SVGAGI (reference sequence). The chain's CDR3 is CASSLRRTGGDTEAFF. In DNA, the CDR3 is TGTGCCAGCAGCCTTCGTCGGACAGGGGGAGACACTGAAGCTTTCTTT.

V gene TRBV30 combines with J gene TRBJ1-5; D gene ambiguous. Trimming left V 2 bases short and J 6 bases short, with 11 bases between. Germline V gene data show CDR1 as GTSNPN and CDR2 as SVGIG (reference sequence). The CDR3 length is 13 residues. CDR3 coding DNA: TGTGCCTGGAGTACCGCCCAGACTCAGCCCCAGCATTTT. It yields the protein CAWSTAQTQPQHF.

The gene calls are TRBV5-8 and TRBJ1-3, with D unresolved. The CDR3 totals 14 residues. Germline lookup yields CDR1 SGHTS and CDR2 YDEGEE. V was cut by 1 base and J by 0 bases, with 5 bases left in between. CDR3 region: CASSLTTSGNTIYF. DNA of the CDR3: TGTGCCAGCAGCTTGACAACCTCTGGAAACACCATATATTTT.

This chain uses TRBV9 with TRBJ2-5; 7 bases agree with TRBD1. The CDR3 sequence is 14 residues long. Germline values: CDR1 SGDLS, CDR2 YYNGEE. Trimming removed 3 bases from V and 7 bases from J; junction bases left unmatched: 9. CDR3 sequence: CASSARQGEGTQYF. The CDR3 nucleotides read TGTGCCAGCAGCGCGCGACAGGGTGAGGGGACCCAGTACTTC.

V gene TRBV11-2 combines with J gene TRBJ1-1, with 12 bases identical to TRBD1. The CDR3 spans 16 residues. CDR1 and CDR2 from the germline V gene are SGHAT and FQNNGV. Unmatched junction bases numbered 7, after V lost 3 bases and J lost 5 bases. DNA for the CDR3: TGTGCCAGCAGCTTCTTGGAGGGACAGGGGGCAACTGAAGCTTTCTTT. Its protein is CASSFLEGQGATEAFF. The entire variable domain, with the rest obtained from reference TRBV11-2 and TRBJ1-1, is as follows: EAGVAQSPRYKIIEKRQSVAFWCNPISGHATLYWYQQILGQGPKLLIQFQNNGVVDDSQLPKDRFSAERLKGVDSTLKIQPAKLEDSAVYLCASSFLEGQGATEAFFGQGTRLTVV.

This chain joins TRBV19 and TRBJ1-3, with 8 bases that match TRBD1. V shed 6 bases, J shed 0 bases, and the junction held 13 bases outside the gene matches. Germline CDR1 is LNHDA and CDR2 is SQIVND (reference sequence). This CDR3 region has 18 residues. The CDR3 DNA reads TGTGCCAGTAGCCCGTTTGGTGGACAGGGCGCCTCTGGAAACACCATATATTTT. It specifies CASSPFGGQGASGNTIYF.

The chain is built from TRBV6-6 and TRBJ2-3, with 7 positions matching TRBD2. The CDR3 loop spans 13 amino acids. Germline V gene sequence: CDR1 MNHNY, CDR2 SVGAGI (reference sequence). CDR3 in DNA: TGTGCGTCTAGGGAGGGTGAAGCAGATACGCAGTATTTT. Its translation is CASREGEADTQYF.

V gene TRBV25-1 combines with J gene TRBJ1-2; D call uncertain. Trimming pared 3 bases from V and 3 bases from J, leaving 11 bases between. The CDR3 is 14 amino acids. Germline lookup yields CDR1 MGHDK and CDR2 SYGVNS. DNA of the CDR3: TGTGCCAGCAGTGATTATGGGTTTGACTATGGCTACACCTTC. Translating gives CASSDYGFDYGYTF.

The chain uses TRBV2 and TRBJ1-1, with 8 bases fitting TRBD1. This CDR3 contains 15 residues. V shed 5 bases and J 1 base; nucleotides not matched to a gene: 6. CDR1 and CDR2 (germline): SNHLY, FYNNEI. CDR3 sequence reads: CASSLTGTGNTEAFF. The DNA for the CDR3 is TGTGCCAGCAGTTTGACCGGGACAGGGAACACTGAAGCTTTCTTT.

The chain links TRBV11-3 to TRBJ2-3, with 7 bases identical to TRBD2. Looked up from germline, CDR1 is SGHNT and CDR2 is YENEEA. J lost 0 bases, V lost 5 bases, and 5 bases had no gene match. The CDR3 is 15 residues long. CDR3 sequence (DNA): TGTGCCAGCAGCCTGGCGGGGGTTAGCACAGATACGCAGTATTTT. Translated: CASSLAGVSTDTQYF.

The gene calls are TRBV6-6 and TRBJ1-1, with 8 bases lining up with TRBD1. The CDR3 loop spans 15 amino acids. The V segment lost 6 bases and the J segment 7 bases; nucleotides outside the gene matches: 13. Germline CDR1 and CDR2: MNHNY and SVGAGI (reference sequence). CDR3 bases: TGTGCCAGCAGGAGCGGAGTTACAGGGGGGTATGAAGCTTTCTTT. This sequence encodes CASRSGVTGGYEAFF.

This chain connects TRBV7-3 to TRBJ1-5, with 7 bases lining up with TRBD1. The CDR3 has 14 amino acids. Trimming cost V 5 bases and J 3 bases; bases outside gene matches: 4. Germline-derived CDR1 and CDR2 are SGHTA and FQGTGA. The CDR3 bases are TGTGCCAGCAGCAAGGGACAGCCCAATCAGCCCCAGCATTTT. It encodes CASSKGQPNQPQHF. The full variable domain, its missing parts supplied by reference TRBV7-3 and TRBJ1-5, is GAGVSQTPSNKVTEKGKYVELRCDPISGHTALYWYRQSLGQGPEFLIYFQGTGAADDSGLPNDRFFAVRPEGSVSTLKIQRTERGDSAVYLCASSKGQPNQPQHFGDGTRLSIL.

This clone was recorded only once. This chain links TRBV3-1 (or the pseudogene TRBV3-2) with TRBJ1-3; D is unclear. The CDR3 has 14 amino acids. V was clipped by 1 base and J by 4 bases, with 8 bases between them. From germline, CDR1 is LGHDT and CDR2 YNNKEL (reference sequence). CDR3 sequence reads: CASSQGYTGNTIYF. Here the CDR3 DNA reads TGTGCCAGCAGCCAAGGATATACCGGAAACACCATATATTTT.

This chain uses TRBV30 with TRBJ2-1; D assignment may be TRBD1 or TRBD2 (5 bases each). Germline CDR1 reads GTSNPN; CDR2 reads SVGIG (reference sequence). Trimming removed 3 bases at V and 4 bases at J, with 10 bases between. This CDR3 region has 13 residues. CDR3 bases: TGTGCCTGGAGCCGGGGCCAGTACAATGAGCAGTTCTTC. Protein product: CAWSRGQYNEQFF. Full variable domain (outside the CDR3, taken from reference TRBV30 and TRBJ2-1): SQTIHQWPATLVQPVGSPLSLECTVEGTSNPNLYWYRQAAGRGLQLLFYSVGIGQISSEVPQNLSASRPQDRQFILSSKKLLLSDSGFYLCAWSRGQYNEQFFGPGTRLTVL.

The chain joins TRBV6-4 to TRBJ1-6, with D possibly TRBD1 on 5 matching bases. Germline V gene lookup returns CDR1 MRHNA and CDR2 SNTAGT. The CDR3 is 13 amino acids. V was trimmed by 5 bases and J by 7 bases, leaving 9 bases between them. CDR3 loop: CASSRSGNSPLHF. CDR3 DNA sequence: TGTGCCAGCAGTCGTTCAGGGAATTCACCCCTCCACTTT.

The CDR3 DNA reads as TGCGCCAGCAGCCAAGAACCGTATGCCGCCACTGAAGCTTTCTTT. This sequence encodes CASSQEPYAATEAFF. The chain links TRBV4-1 to TRBJ1-1; D ambiguous. The CDR3 is made up of 15 amino acids. The V and J ends lost 0 bases and 4 bases respectively, with 12 bases between them. Germline lookup yields CDR1 MGHRA and CDR2 YSYEKL.

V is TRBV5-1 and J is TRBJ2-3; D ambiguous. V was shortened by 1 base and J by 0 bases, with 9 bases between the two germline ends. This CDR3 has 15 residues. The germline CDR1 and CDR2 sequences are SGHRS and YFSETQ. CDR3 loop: CASSLSPESTDTQYF. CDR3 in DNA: TGCGCCAGCAGCTTGTCCCCCGAGAGCACAGATACGCAGTATTTT.

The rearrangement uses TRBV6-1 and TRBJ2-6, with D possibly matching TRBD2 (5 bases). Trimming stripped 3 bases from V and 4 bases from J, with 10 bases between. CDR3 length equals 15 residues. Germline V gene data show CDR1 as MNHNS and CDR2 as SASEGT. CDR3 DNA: TGTGCCAGCAGTGAGAGGGCTTCCGGGGCCAACGTCCTGACTTTC. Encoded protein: CASSERASGANVLTF.

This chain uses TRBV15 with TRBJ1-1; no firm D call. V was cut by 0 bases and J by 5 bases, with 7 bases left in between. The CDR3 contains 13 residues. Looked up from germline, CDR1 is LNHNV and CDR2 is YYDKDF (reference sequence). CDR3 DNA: TGTGCCACCAGCAGAGATCACGGAACTGAAGCTTTCTTT. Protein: CATSRDHGTEAFF.

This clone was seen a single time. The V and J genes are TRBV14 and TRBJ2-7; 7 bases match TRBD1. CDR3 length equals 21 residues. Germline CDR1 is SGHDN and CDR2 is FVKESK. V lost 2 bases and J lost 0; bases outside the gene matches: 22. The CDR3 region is CASSQLPPGQVRNNSSYEQYV. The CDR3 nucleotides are TGTGCCAGCAGCCAATTGCCACCTGGACAGGTGCGAAACAATAGCTCCTACGAGCAGTACGTC.